This TCR beta chain was sequenced for a study of T cells in pancreatic ductal adenocarcinoma. The selected patients with pancreatic ductal adenocarcinoma had surgery but no neoadjuvant therapy. The CDR3 runs 17 residues. The V and J ends lost 3 bases and 0 bases respectively, with 12 bases between them. CDR1 is LNHDA, CDR2 SQIVND, per germline (reference sequence). Points on this clone: The antigen is not known.

Libraries were prepared by immunoSEQ multiplex PCR; TCRdb keeps only in-frame clonotypes and omits some of them. The repertoire consists of roughly 100,000 clones, with about 95% occurring once and the leading ten covering about 3%. Study-wide results and limits: Blood clonality (roughly 0.07) did not differ significantly from tumor (about 0.12). The resected pancreatic cancer cohort was biased toward the minority with early-stage disease.

The sequenced material came from PBMCs. This sequence joins TRBV19 and TRBJ2-6; possibly TRBD1 for D (6 bases). This clonotype was sampled from a human donor with pancreatic ductal adenocarcinoma. The CDR3 spells CASSIRDTHSGANVLTF. The CDR3 region has the DNA TGTGCCAGTAGTATCCGGGACACCCACTCTGGGGCCAACGTCCTGACTTTC.